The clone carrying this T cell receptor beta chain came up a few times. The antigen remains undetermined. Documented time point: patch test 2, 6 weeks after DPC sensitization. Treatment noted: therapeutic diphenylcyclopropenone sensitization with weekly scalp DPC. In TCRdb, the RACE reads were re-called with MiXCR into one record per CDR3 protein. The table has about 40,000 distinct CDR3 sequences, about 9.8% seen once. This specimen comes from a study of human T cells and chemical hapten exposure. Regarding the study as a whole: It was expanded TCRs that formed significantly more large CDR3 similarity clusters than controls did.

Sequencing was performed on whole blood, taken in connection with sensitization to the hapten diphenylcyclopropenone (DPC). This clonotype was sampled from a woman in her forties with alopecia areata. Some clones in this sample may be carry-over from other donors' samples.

CDR3 nucleotide sequence: TGTGCCAGCAGTATAGTACAAGGCAACACCGGGGAGCTGTTTTTT. This gives the protein CASSIVQGNTGELFF. This sequence joins TRBV2 and TRBJ2-2; D gene uncertain. Germline CDR1 reads SNHLY; CDR2 reads FYNNEI. Trimming removed 5 bases from V and 2 bases from J, with 12 bases in between. CDR3 length equals 15 residues.